The 24 T cell receptor beta chains below all came from one sample that was sequenced in a study of cytomegalovirus exposure and HLA in healthy donors. Primers: 60 Vbeta forward and 13 Jbeta reverse. Generated by immunoSEQ multiplex PCR, the TCRdb table keeps only in-frame clones and is missing some. The sample carries some 190,000 clones, 85% recorded once. Sequenced material: PBMCs. These receptors were collected from a boy between 2 and 10 years old in good health and CMV-seronegative.

The V gene is TRBV7-9, the J gene TRBJ2-7, with D possibly being TRBD1 (7 bases). The length of the CDR3 is 14 residues. V lost 4 bases to trimming and J lost 0 bases, with 10 bases between them. Germline V lookup: CDR1 SEHNR, CDR2 FQNEAQ (reference sequence). CDR3 residues: CASSSRDSSYEQYF. CDR3 bases: TGTGCCAGCAGCTCGCGGGACAGCTCCTACGAGCAGTACTTC. The entire variable domain, with the rest obtained from reference TRBV7-9 and TRBJ2-7, is as follows: DTGVSQNPRHKITKRGQNVTFRCDPISEHNRLYWYRQTLGQGPEFLTYFQNEAQLEKSRLLSDRFSAERPKGSFSTLEIQRTEQGDSAMYLCASSSRDSSYEQYFGPGTRLTVT.

As to this clone: Its ends do not fully match the called genes, so a read error is possible. At the DNA level, this CDR3 is encoded by other sequences in the same sample as well. This chain links TRBV5-1 with TRBJ1-5, with 8 bases identical to TRBD1. In germline, CDR1 is SGHRS, CDR2 YFSETQ. This CDR3 spans 17 amino acids. In nucleotides, the CDR3 is TGCGCCAGCAGCTCGACCCTAGGACAGGGTACCAATCAGCCTCAGCATTTT. It encodes CASSSTLGQGTNQPQHF.

The rearrangement links TRBV28 to TRBJ2-7; D is perhaps TRBD2 (7 bases). V was clipped by 1 base and J by 2 bases, with 12 bases between them. The CDR3 loop spans 15 amino acids. The V gene's germline CDR1 is MDHEN and CDR2 SYDVKM. The CDR3 sequence: CASSLFPGGPYEQYF. DNA of the CDR3: TGTGCCAGCAGTTTATTTCCGGGGGGCCCCTACGAGCAGTACTTC.

V usage is TRBV13 and J usage is TRBJ2-7; no clear D gene. CDR1 is PRHDT and CDR2 is FYEKMQ in the germline V gene (reference sequence). V lost 0 bases to trimming and J lost 6 bases, with 6 bases between them. The CDR3 is made up of 12 amino acids. The CDR3 DNA is TGTGCCAGCAGCTTAGGGGTGGGCGAGCAGTACGTC. Its translation is CASSLGVGEQYV.

The genes are TRBV25-1 and TRBJ2-5; D perhaps matches TRBD1 (6 bases). V dropped 4 bases and J dropped 3 bases, with 6 bases sitting between them. The CDR3 runs to 12 residues. The germline gives CDR1 MGHDK, CDR2 SYGVNS. Written as DNA, the CDR3 is TGTGCCAGCAGTGCAGGGGAAGAGACCCAGTACTTC. The encoded protein is CASSAGEETQYF.

The V and J genes are TRBV6-5 and TRBJ1-2, with D tentatively TRBD1 (5 bases). Trimming took 10 bases from V and 3 from J, leaving 15 bases between them. The V gene's germline CDR1 is MNHEY and CDR2 SVGAGI. The CDR3 length is 13 residues. The CDR3 DNA reads TGTGCCACCCTCAGAGGCAGGGACTATGGCTACACCTTC. As protein: CATLRGRDYGYTF.

The chain combines TRBV30 with TRBJ1-2; TRBD1 aligns across 11 bases. The V gene's germline CDR1 is GTSNPN and CDR2 SVGIG (reference sequence). The CDR3 totals 17 residues. The junction had 13 bases not matched to a gene; V was cut back by 4 bases and J by 3 bases. CDR3: CAWNQGGTGGNYYGYTF. The CDR3 coding sequence is TGTGCCTGGAACCAAGGGGGGACAGGGGGAAATTACTATGGCTACACCTTC. The full variable domain, completed using reference TRBV30 and TRBJ1-2, is SQTIHQWPATLVQPVGSPLSLECTVEGTSNPNLYWYRQAAGRGLQLLFYSVGIGQISSEVPQNLSASRPQDRQFILSSKKLLLSDSGFYLCAWNQGGTGGNYYGYTFGSGTRLTVV.

The J gene is TRBJ2-1, the V gene TRBV5-4, with TRBD1 matching over 8 bases. The CDR3 length is 16 residues. V was pared by 4 bases and J by 7 bases, with 13 bases of the junction left unmatched. Germline V gene data show CDR1 as SGHNT and CDR2 as YYREEE (reference sequence). CDR3 sequence (DNA): TGTGCCAGCAGCCCCACAACGGACAGGGCGAGGAATGAGCAGTTCTTC. It encodes CASSPTTDRARNEQFF.

The chain has TRBV7-2 and TRBJ1-2, with D possibly matching TRBD1 (5 bases). CDR1 is SGHTA, CDR2 FQGNSA, per germline. Between the trimmed V and J ends, which lost 8 bases and 4 bases, there was a span of 14 bases. There are 13 residues in the CDR3. CDR3 region: CASLGGPGYGYTF. In DNA form, the CDR3 reads TGTGCCAGCTTGGGGGGACCGGGCTATGGCTACACCTTC.

Only a few counts were recorded for this clone. The rearrangement uses TRBV19 and TRBJ1-4; no clear D gene. The V gene lost 5 bases and the J gene lost 3 bases, with 10 bases spanning the gap. This CDR3 spans 14 amino acids. Germline CDR1 reads LNHDA; CDR2 reads SQIVND (reference sequence). DNA for the CDR3: TGTGCCAGTAGTGGAACGGGGTCTAATGAAAAACTGTTTTTT. Translated: CASSGTGSNEKLFF.

The chain links TRBV30 to TRBJ1-2; possible D gene TRBD1, 6 bases. Trimming pared 0 bases from V and 5 bases from J, leaving 7 bases between. The CDR3 totals 12 residues. From germline, CDR1 is GTSNPN and CDR2 SVGIG (reference sequence). The CDR3 loop is CAWSVGQYGYTF. The CDR3 nucleotides read TGTGCCTGGAGTGTCGGACAGTATGGCTACACCTTC.

This sequence joins TRBV21-1 and TRBJ1-1; the table's D call of TRBD1 was not tested on the DNA. TRBV21-1 is flagged as a pseudogene. The CDR3 extends over 15 amino acids. The CDR3 DNA follows: TGTGCCAGCGGTATTGACAGGACCTCTCACACTGAAGCTTTCTTT. It is translated as CASGIDRTSHTEAFF.

The rearrangement uses TRBV19 and TRBJ2-3; D is unclear. This CDR3 is 15 amino acids long. Trimming took off 1 base at V and 1 base at J, with 9 bases between the two ends. The V gene's germline CDR1 is LNHDA and CDR2 SQIVND (reference sequence). The CDR3 reads CASSIGPGGTDTQYF. The CDR3 DNA reads TGTGCCAGTAGTATAGGGCCGGGTGGCACAGATACGCAGTATTTT.

In its sample, this clone was seen once. This chain joins TRBV2 and TRBJ2-3; 15 nucleotides agree with TRBD2. The length of the CDR3 is 16 residues. J lost 6 bases, V lost 6 bases, and 7 bases had no gene match. Germline CDR1 SNHLY, CDR2 FYNNEI. The chain's CDR3 is CASSPGTSGRLDTQYF. DNA for the CDR3: TGTGCCAGCAGCCCGGGGACTAGCGGGAGGTTGGATACGCAGTATTTT.

The V gene is TRBV6-1, the J gene TRBJ2-5; D perhaps matches TRBD1 (6 bases). Deletions cut 4 bases from V and 7 bases from J, with 19 bases between. CDR3 length: 15 residues. Germline V gene data show CDR1 as MNHNS and CDR2 as SASEGT. The CDR3 sequence: CASSGYLGQYGTQYF. CDR3 nucleotides: TGTGCCAGCAGTGGCTACCTCGGACAGTACGGGACCCAGTACTTC.

The chain links TRBV27 to TRBJ2-7; D remains unclear. In germline, CDR1 is MNHEY, CDR2 SMNVEV (reference sequence). CDR3 size: 14 residues. V gave up 2 bases and J gave up 0 bases, with 8 bases separating them. In DNA form, the CDR3 reads TGTGCCAGCAGTTTAAACGTAGACTCCTACGAGCAGTACTTC. Its protein product is CASSLNVDSYEQYF.

J is TRBJ2-5 and V is TRBV19; D ambiguous. This CDR3 has 16 amino acids. Germline CDR1 is LNHDA and CDR2 is SQIVND (reference sequence). Trimming cost V 4 bases and J 2 bases, with 17 bases left between them. CDR3 sequence reads: CASSTYSIPSQETQYF. CDR3 in DNA: TGTGCCAGTAGTACCTATTCGATCCCCTCACAAGAGACCCAGTACTTC.

The chain joins TRBV9 to TRBJ1-5; D is unclear. Germline CDR1 reads SGDLS; CDR2 reads YYNGEE. The CDR3 totals 15 residues. V was clipped by 0 bases and J by 5 bases, with 12 bases between them. DNA of the CDR3: TGTGCCAGCAGCGTAGGTCGGGGTGGGGATCAGCCCCAGCATTTT. Translation gives CASSVGRGGDQPQHF. Using reference TRBV9 and TRBJ1-5 for the parts outside the CDR3, the full variable domain is DSGVTQTPKHLITATGQRVTLRCSPRSGDLSVYWYQQSLDQGLQFLIQYYNGEERAKGNILERFSAQQFPDLHSELNLSSLELGDSALYFCASSVGRGGDQPQHFGDGTRLSIL.

The genes are TRBV4-1 and TRBJ1-1, with D possibly TRBD1 on 6 matching bases. The germline gives CDR1 MGHRA, CDR2 YSYEKL. V was clipped by 11 bases and J by 4 bases, with 29 bases between them. The CDR3 loop spans 17 amino acids. In DNA, the CDR3 is TGCGCCGGGACCAGGGGACACGAATTTAAACAAATCACTGAAGCTTTCTTT. This sequence encodes CAGTRGHEFKQITEAFF.

The chain joins TRBV6-7 to TRBJ2-7; D possibly corresponds to TRBD1 (6 bases). TRBV6-7 is recorded as an ORF, its role being uncertain. The CDR3 has 14 residues. Deletions cut 7 bases from V and 0 bases from J, with 13 bases between. CDR3: CASIGGELSYEQYV. As DNA, the CDR3 is TGTGCCAGCATAGGGGGAGAGCTCTCCTACGAGCAGTACGTC.

The chain joins TRBV7-9 to TRBJ2-5; 9 bases agree with TRBD2. The CDR3 extends over 15 amino acids. The germline gives CDR1 SEHNR, CDR2 FQNEAQ (reference sequence). The ends lost 5 bases at V and 1 base at J; junction bases unmatched: 5. This CDR3 is CASSARTSAQETQYF. The CDR3 region has the DNA TGTGCCAGCAGCGCCCGGACTAGCGCCCAAGAGACCCAGTACTTC.

This clone was detected once. The chain has TRBV4-2 and TRBJ1-5, with TRBD1 as a possible D gene (5 bases). The V end was cut by 0 bases, the J end by 4 bases, with 13 bases between. The CDR3 is 16 amino acids. Germline CDR1 LGHNA, CDR2 YNFKEQ. The DNA for the CDR3 is TGTGCCAGCAGCCAAGATAACTGGGCAGGGAATCAGCCCCAGCATTTT. Residues: CASSQDNWAGNQPQHF.

The chain links TRBV5-8 to TRBJ2-2; a possible D gene is TRBD2 (6 bases). The CDR3 loop spans 15 amino acids. Germline-derived CDR1 and CDR2 are SGHTS and YDEGEE. The V end was cut by 0 bases, the J end by 6 bases, with 12 bases between. The chain's CDR3 is CASSLGGLRAGELFF. The DNA for the CDR3 is TGTGCCAGCAGCTTGGGGGGACTGAGAGCCGGGGAGCTGTTTTTT.

V and J are TRBV10-3 and TRBJ1-4, with a possible D match to TRBD1 (5 bases). The CDR3 runs to 15 residues. CDR1 and CDR2 from the germline V gene are ENHRY and SYGVKD. V gave up 6 bases and J gave up 0 bases, with 11 bases separating them. CDR3 in DNA: TGTGCCATCAGCGACAGATACGCAACTAATGAAAAACTGTTTTTT. Translating gives CAISDRYATNEKLFF.